This entry lists 10 T cell receptor beta chains sequenced from one sample in a study of blood T cell repertoires in COVID-19. The data were produced by immunoSEQ multiplex PCR, yet TCRdb's version contains in-frame clones alone and is incomplete. The table shows 230,000 or so clones, with about 88% occurring only once. The sequencing input was PBMCs or T cells enriched from blood (not recorded which). These receptor sequences come from a woman aged 45-60 years who had been exposed to COVID-19.

This chain joins TRBV28 and TRBJ1-3; D call uncertain. Germline CDR1 is MDHEN and CDR2 is SYDVKM. The CDR3 totals 14 residues. Trimming left V 5 bases short and J 4 bases short, with 12 bases between. The CDR3 here is CASSLLEAGNTIYF. CDR3 nucleotide sequence: TGTGCCAGCAGTCTTCTTGAGGCGGGAAACACCATATATTTT.

V is TRBV19 and J is TRBJ1-4, with D uncertain. With 5 bases removed from V and 8 bases from J, the gap between germline ends came to 15 bases. The germline V gene encodes CDR1 LNHDA and CDR2 SQIVND (reference sequence). The CDR3 runs 14 residues. This CDR3 is CASSPPRQYEKLFF. The CDR3 region has the DNA TGTGCCAGTAGTCCCCCGAGACAATACGAAAAACTGTTTTTT.

The rearrangement uses TRBV4-3 and TRBJ1-1; TRBD1 might be the D (5 bases). CDR1 and CDR2 from the germline V gene are LGHNA and YSLEER. V was pared by 4 bases and J by 1 base, with 13 bases between. The CDR3 length is 15 residues. CDR3 protein: CASSPDGHPNTEAFF. Written as DNA, the CDR3 is TGCGCCAGCAGCCCCGACGGACACCCGAACACTGAAGCTTTCTTT.

This clone was seen a handful of times. The rearrangement uses TRBV9 and TRBJ1-2; 7 bases are a match to TRBD1. The CDR3 has 15 residues. J was trimmed by 4 bases and V by 0 bases; bases with no gene match: 6. From germline, CDR1 is SGDLS and CDR2 YYNGEE. This chain's CDR3 is CASSVEAGGVYGYTF. CDR3 DNA sequence: TGTGCCAGCAGCGTAGAGGCAGGGGGAGTCTATGGCTACACCTTC.

V usage is TRBV4-1 and J usage is TRBJ2-5; TRBD1 matches at 7 bases. The CDR3 has 15 residues. CDR1 and CDR2 (germline): MGHRA, YSYEKL. J was trimmed by 2 bases and V by 3 bases; bases with no gene match: 6. As DNA, the CDR3 is TGCGCCAGCAGCCAGGGACAGAGGCCTCAAGAGACCCAGTACTTC. Translating it yields CASSQGQRPQETQYF.

This clone was seen once. The chain couples TRBV28 to TRBJ2-3; perhaps TRBD1 as D (5 bases). V was cut by 3 bases and J by 5 bases, with 18 bases left in between. There are 16 residues in the CDR3. CDR1 is MDHEN and CDR2 is SYDVKM in the germline V gene. The CDR3 spells CASSFSPLTGLDTQYF. CDR3 bases: TGTGCCAGCAGTTTCTCACCCCTCACAGGCTTAGATACGCAGTATTTT.

This clone was observed a single time. The chain uses TRBV27 and TRBJ1-1, with a weak D call TRBD1 (6 bases). Germline CDR1 reads MNHEY; CDR2 reads SMNVEV (reference sequence). V shed 0 bases and J shed 7 bases, with 9 bases lying between them. The CDR3 runs to 13 residues. The CDR3 loop is CASSLSRGSEAFF. Written as DNA, the CDR3 is TGTGCCAGCAGTTTATCCAGGGGAAGTGAAGCTTTCTTT.

The chain has TRBV7-9 and TRBJ1-2, with D perhaps TRBD1 (5 bases). In germline, CDR1 is SEHNR, CDR2 FQNEAQ (reference sequence). The CDR3 length is 13 residues. V was trimmed by 2 bases and J by 7 bases, leaving 11 bases between them. For the CDR3, the DNA is TGTGCCAGCAGCTTATTATCAGGGCTTGGCTACACCTTC. Amino acids: CASSLLSGLGYTF.

This clone was observed once. The J gene is TRBJ1-2, the V gene TRBV25-1, with D possibly TRBD1 on 5 matching bases. CDR1 and CDR2 from the germline V gene are MGHDK and SYGVNS. V was shortened by 8 bases and J by 7 bases, with 17 bases between the two germline ends. The CDR3 spans 13 residues. The CDR3 DNA is TGTGCCAGCGGATTTACAGGTGGCAGTGGCTACACCTTC. This gives the protein CASGFTGGSGYTF.

The chain links TRBV7-7 to TRBJ2-5, with D maybe TRBD2 (7 bases). CDR1 is SSHAT, CDR2 FNYEAQ, per germline (reference sequence). This CDR3 has 13 residues. This CDR3 is CGGGRTFQETQYF. The CDR3 nucleotides read TGTGGGGGGGGCAGGACTTTCCAAGAGACCCAGTACTTC. Full variable domain (remainder filled in from reference TRBV7-7 and TRBJ2-5): GAGVSQSPRYKVTKRGQDVTLRCDPISSHATLYWYQQALGQGPEFLTYFNYEAQPDKSGLPSDRFSAERPEGSISTLTIQRTEQRDSAMYRCGGGRTFQETQYFGPGTRLLVL.